This TCR beta chain appears in the sequencing data of a study of blood T cell dynamics during melanoma immunotherapy. About the research overall: Metastatic melanoma patients received first-line pembrolizumab or nivolumab plus ipilimumab.

As for this clone: Its cognate antigen is unknown. At one of its ends the junction is not consistent with the germline gene, which may arise from a read error.

Produced via immunoSEQ multiplex PCR; TCRdb's table is partial and in-frame only. The sample consists of under 7,500 clones, roughly 85% of them appearing once. Time point in this sample: pre-treatment baseline. Blood was drawn before treatment and at week 3 after checkpoint blockade. Study-level points and caveats: Disease-control patients' PBMC repertoires became either more clonal or more diverse at W3.

The germline gives CDR1 MNHEY, CDR2 SVGAGI. This CDR3 spans 14 amino acids. The material sequenced was blood, taken from a patient treated with checkpoint blockade. This chain joins TRBV6-5 and TRBJ2-7; D possibly corresponds to TRBD1 (6 bases). The TCR comes from a human donor with melanoma. The CDR3 DNA follows: TGTGCCAGCACCCTAGGAGTGGGGGCCTACAAGCAGTACTTC. Amino acids: CASTLGVGAYKQYF.